Presented here are 7 T cell receptor beta chains from one specimen sequenced in a study of blood T cells in healthy people across ages. Combining a sample-barcoded 5' primer with a J-beta primer mix, a second PCR ran for roughly 6 to 12 cycles. MiXCR, applied by TCRdb to the 5' RACE reads, yields one record per CDR3 protein. This table holds about 570,000 distinct CDR3 sequences, 27% found once. The sequenced material came from blood. Receptors were obtained from a woman between 65 and 79 years old in good health.

This clonotype was seen a few times. The chain carries TRBV4-3 and TRBJ2-1; D may match TRBD1 or TRBD2 (6 bases each). Per germline, CDR1 LGHNA and CDR2 YSLEER. The CDR3 loop spans 14 amino acids. The V end lost 4 bases, the J end lost 4 bases, and 11 bases lay between the germline ends. The DNA of the CDR3 is TGCGCCAGCAGCCTAAGGGGGGTTTACAATGAGCAGTTCTTC. Its protein product is CASSLRGVYNEQFF.

This rearrangement joins TRBV11-2 to TRBJ1-3; D gene uncertain. The germline V gene encodes CDR1 SGHAT and CDR2 FQNNGV. The germline V and J ends were trimmed by 1 base and 1 base, with 11 bases remaining between them. The CDR3 runs 16 residues. This CDR3 is CASSLGRDFSGNTIYF. In DNA form, the CDR3 reads TGTGCCAGCAGCTTAGGCAGAGACTTTTCTGGAAACACCATATATTTT.

The chain uses TRBV19 and TRBJ1-2; TRBD1 might be the D (5 bases). CDR1 is LNHDA, CDR2 SQIVND, per germline (reference sequence). CDR3 length equals 15 residues. The ends were cut back, 3 bases at V and 0 bases at J, with 11 bases in the middle. CDR3 DNA sequence: TGTGCCAGTAGTATGGGGGGTCTGGCTAACTATGGCTACACCTTC. It translates to CASSMGGLANYGYTF. The complete variable domain, with remaining parts taken from reference TRBV19 and TRBJ1-2, reads DGGITQSPKYLFRKEGQNVTLSCEQNLNHDAMYWYRQDPGQGLRLIYYSQIVNDFQKGDIAEGYSVSREKKESFPLTVTSAQKNPTAFYLCASSMGGLANYGYTFGSGTRLTVV.

This chain connects TRBV7-6 to TRBJ2-1; possible D gene TRBD1, 5 bases. CDR1 is SGHVS and CDR2 is FNYEAQ in the germline V gene. V lost 2 bases, J lost 5 bases, and 10 bases lay in between. CDR3 length equals 14 residues. In nucleotides, the CDR3 is TGTGCCAGCAGCTTAACCAGGGAAGACAATGAGCAGTTCTTC. It translates to CASSLTREDNEQFF.

J is TRBJ2-5 and V is TRBV28, with TRBD2 matching over 12 bases. The J call may be incorrect, as the DNA end agrees better with TRBJ2-1. The CDR3 sequence is 16 residues long. Germline CDR1 reads MDHEN; CDR2 reads SYDVKM. CDR3 DNA sequence: TGTGCCAGCAGGCCTTTCACTAGCGGGAGGTGGGGGAAGCAGTTCTTC. Protein sequence: CASRPFTSGRWGKQFF.

The rearrangement links TRBV24-1 to TRBJ2-1; TRBD1 might be the D (6 bases). CDR1 and CDR2 from the germline V gene are KGHDR and SFDVKD. The V end was cut by 5 bases, the J end by 7 bases, with 14 bases between. This CDR3 is built from 14 residues. CDR3 sequence reads: CATSVSGQRNEQFF. The CDR3 DNA reads TGTGCCACCAGTGTTTCAGGACAGAGGAATGAGCAGTTCTTC.

V is TRBV7-9 and J is TRBJ2-1; possible D gene TRBD1, 6 bases. This CDR3 comprises 14 residues. V lost 4 bases and J lost 5, with 12 bases in between. The V gene's germline CDR1 is SEHNR and CDR2 FQNEAQ (reference sequence). In DNA form, the CDR3 reads TGTGCCAGCAGCTCCCGGGACAAGAACAATGAGCAGTTCTTC. Translation: CASSSRDKNNEQFF.